This passage covers 28 T cell receptor beta chains from one sample sequenced in a study of cytomegalovirus exposure and HLA in healthy donors. The PCR had 60 Vbeta and 13 Jbeta primers. The assay was immunoSEQ multiplex PCR, and TCRdb's table has in-frame clones only and misses some. The table lists about 160,000 clones, roughly 89% of them singletons. Input material: PBMCs. These receptor sequences come from a woman aged 30 to 39 in good health and CMV-seronegative.

The count of this clone is one. V gene TRBV7-8 combines with J gene TRBJ2-1; 13 bases map to TRBD2. Germline assignment: CDR1 SGHVS and CDR2 FQNEAQ. This CDR3 comprises 19 residues. V gave up 8 bases and J gave up 5 bases; unmatched junction bases: 18. The CDR3 spells CASALMEMMGLAGNNEQFF. As DNA, the CDR3 is TGTGCCAGCGCCTTAATGGAGATGATGGGACTAGCGGGGAACAATGAGCAGTTCTTC.

The chain employs TRBV13 and TRBJ2-3; 8 bases line up with TRBD2. V shed 5 bases, J shed 4 bases, and the junction held 8 bases outside the gene matches. The CDR3 is made up of 15 amino acids. CDR1 is PRHDT, CDR2 FYEKMQ, per germline (reference sequence). The CDR3 protein is CASSPDTSGADTQYF. Here the CDR3 DNA reads TGTGCCAGCAGCCCGGATACTAGCGGAGCAGATACGCAGTATTTT.

The sample holds one count of this clone. The chain joins TRBV7-2 to TRBJ2-7; D ambiguous. Trimming pared 2 bases from V and 2 bases from J, leaving 10 bases between. The germline V gene encodes CDR1 SGHTA and CDR2 FQGNSA. This CDR3 contains 14 residues. The chain's CDR3 is CASSLSDKPYEQYF. Written as DNA, the CDR3 is TGTGCCAGCAGCTTATCTGACAAACCCTACGAGCAGTACTTC.

To note about this clone: Other nucleotide sequences in the sample specify the same CDR3. The rearrangement uses TRBV4-2 and TRBJ1-5; weak D call: TRBD1 (5 bases). In germline, CDR1 is LGHNA, CDR2 YNFKEQ. The CDR3 is made up of 14 amino acids. Trimming stripped 1 base from V and 7 bases from J, with 11 bases between. The CDR3 is CASSQGGLEQPQHF. CDR3 in DNA: TGTGCCAGCAGCCAAGGGGGACTTGAACAGCCCCAGCATTTT.

CDR3 nucleotide sequence: TGTGCCAGCAGTGCCTCTAGCGGGGGCCCGAACACCGGGGAGCTGTTTTTT. Translating gives CASSASSGGPNTGELFF. The chain employs TRBV6-1 and TRBJ2-2; TRBD2 matches at 10 bases. V lost 4 bases to trimming and J lost 0 bases; unmatched junction nucleotides: 5. The germline CDR1 and CDR2 sequences are MNHNS and SASEGT. The CDR3 covers 17 residues.

The rearrangement uses TRBV19 and TRBJ2-7; TRBD1 aligns across 8 bases. After removal of 4 bases from V and 6 bases from J, the junction contained 5 bases not matched to a gene. Per the germline V gene, CDR1 is LNHDA and CDR2 is SQIVND (reference sequence). This CDR3 comprises 13 residues. DNA for the CDR3: TGTGCCAGTAGTACTTCCGACAGGGGCGAGCAGTACTTC. Its protein product is CASSTSDRGEQYF. Looking up the rest from reference TRBV19 and TRBJ2-7 gives the full variable domain: DGGITQSPKYLFRKEGQNVTLSCEQNLNHDAMYWYRQDPGQGLRLIYYSQIVNDFQKGDIAEGYSVSREKKESFPLTVTSAQKNPTAFYLCASSTSDRGEQYFGPGTRLTVT.

V and J are TRBV6-1 and TRBJ1-2; 10 positions match TRBD1. The CDR3 is 15 amino acids. The trim removed 3 bases at V and 2 bases at J, leaving 3 bases unmatched. Germline assignment: CDR1 MNHNS and CDR2 SASEGT. The CDR3 DNA reads TGTGCCAGCAGTGATCGGGACAGGGGAAACTATGGCTACACCTTC. Protein product: CASSDRDRGNYGYTF.

The CDR3 loop is CASGSSLTGSPDTQYF. In nucleotides, the CDR3 is TGTGCTAGTGGTTCCTCTCTTACAGGGAGCCCAGATACGCAGTATTTT. V is TRBV12-5 and J is TRBJ2-3, with a weak D call TRBD1 (6 bases). Germline V gene sequence: CDR1 LGHNT, CDR2 FRNRAP. This CDR3 contains 16 residues. Trimming left V 4 bases short and J 4 bases short, with 18 bases between.

V usage is TRBV6-6 and J usage is TRBJ2-7; D might be TRBD2 (6 bases). V lost 2 bases to trimming and J lost 4 bases, with 15 bases between them. Germline CDR1 is MNHNY and CDR2 is SVGAGI (reference sequence). This CDR3 has 15 amino acids. The CDR3: CASSYGLGGEYEQYF. CDR3 nucleotide sequence: TGTGCCAGCAGTTACGGTTTAGGAGGGGAGTACGAGCAGTACTTC.

The J gene is TRBJ1-5, the V gene TRBV27; TRBD1 might be the D (6 bases). The CDR3 covers 12 residues. Germline lookup yields CDR1 MNHEY and CDR2 SMNVEV (reference sequence). Trimming shortened V by 8 bases and J by 4 bases, and 9 bases separated the two germline ends. The CDR3 DNA follows: TGTGCCAGCGGTCAGGGGAATCAGCCCCAGCATTTT. Amino acids: CASGQGNQPQHF.

The genes are TRBV6-6 and TRBJ2-7; 7 bases map to TRBD2. CDR3 length equals 13 residues. CDR1 is MNHNY, CDR2 SVGAGI, per germline (reference sequence). V dropped 0 bases and J dropped 7; count of bases not matched to a gene: 3. The CDR3 nucleotides are TGTGCCAGCAGTTACTCGACGGGGGGAGAGCAGTACTTC. Translation: CASSYSTGGEQYF.

The rearrangement uses TRBV6-4 and TRBJ2-7; D is ambiguous. The CDR3 runs to 14 residues. Germline-derived CDR1 and CDR2 are MRHNA and SNTAGT. Trimming stripped 7 bases from V and 2 bases from J, with 15 bases between. In DNA form, the CDR3 reads TGTGCCAGCAAGAGAGCCCGAGGCCCCTACGAGCAGTACTTC. Translated, it gives CASKRARGPYEQYF.

The rearrangement links TRBV7-9 to TRBJ2-7; TRBD2 aligns across 8 bases. CDR3 length equals 14 residues. The germline V gene encodes CDR1 SEHNR and CDR2 FQNEAQ (reference sequence). V lost 5 bases to trimming and J lost 2 bases; unmatched junction nucleotides: 5. The CDR3 loop is CASSPGTRPYEQYF. Written as DNA, the CDR3 is TGTGCCAGCAGCCCCGGGACTAGGCCCTACGAGCAGTACTTC.

V is TRBV9 and J is TRBJ1-4; the D is unclear. The CDR3 loop spans 15 amino acids. Germline-derived CDR1 and CDR2 are SGDLS and YYNGEE. Trimming removed 4 bases at V and 4 bases at J, with 14 bases between. The CDR3 sequence is CASSPGWVLNEKLFF. In DNA form, the CDR3 reads TGTGCCAGCAGCCCCGGGTGGGTCCTTAATGAAAAACTGTTTTTT.

This clone was observed a handful of times. The chain recombines TRBV7-6 with TRBJ1-4; D might be TRBD1 (6 bases). V lost 6 bases to trimming and J lost 1 base, with 21 bases between them. Germline-derived CDR1 and CDR2 are SGHVS and FNYEAQ. The CDR3 extends over 18 amino acids. CDR3 nucleotide sequence: TGTGCCAGCAGTCCCCTACAGGGTAGGGGTCGAACTAATGAAAAACTGTTTTTT. Residues: CASSPLQGRGRTNEKLFF.

DNA of the CDR3: TGTGCCACCAGCAGAGGAGTGAGCGGGGGGAGGTCCTACAATGAGCAGTTCTTC. This sequence encodes CATSRGVSGGRSYNEQFF. The chain uses TRBV15 and TRBJ2-1; TRBD2 matches at 9 bases. The V gene end was trimmed by 1 base and the J gene end by 1 base; junction bases not matched to a gene: 8. Germline lookup yields CDR1 LNHNV and CDR2 YYDKDF (reference sequence). The CDR3 contains 18 residues.

CDR3 DNA sequence: TGTGCCAGCAGCTTCCTCACTCAGGGGGCCGTAAAAAACATTCAGTACTTC. This encodes CASSFLTQGAVKNIQYF. The rearrangement joins TRBV11-2 to TRBJ2-4, with 8 bases fitting TRBD1. Germline CDR1 is SGHAT and CDR2 is FQNNGV. The CDR3 has 17 amino acids. J lost 4 bases, V lost 3 bases, and 11 bases had no gene match.

The chain is built from TRBV19 and TRBJ2-6; 7 bases agree with TRBD1. V shed 2 bases and J 2 bases; nucleotides not matched to a gene: 12. The CDR3 covers 19 residues. Looked up from germline, CDR1 is LNHDA and CDR2 is SQIVND (reference sequence). CDR3 protein: CASSIIARQGITGANVLTF. The CDR3 DNA follows: TGTGCCAGTAGTATAATAGCGCGACAGGGAATCACTGGGGCCAACGTCCTGACTTTC. Full variable domain (remainder filled in from reference TRBV19 and TRBJ2-6): DGGITQSPKYLFRKEGQNVTLSCEQNLNHDAMYWYRQDPGQGLRLIYYSQIVNDFQKGDIAEGYSVSREKKESFPLTVTSAQKNPTAFYLCASSIIARQGITGANVLTFGAGSRLTVL.

The CDR3 region has the DNA TGTGCCAGCAGCTTACGACAGGGGGTTAGAGAGTGGGCCTACAATGAGCAGTTCTTC. As protein: CASSLRQGVREWAYNEQFF. The chain recombines TRBV7-8 with TRBJ2-1, with 9 bases fitting TRBD1. V dropped 2 bases and J dropped 2; count of bases not matched to a gene: 13. CDR1 and CDR2 (germline): SGHVS, FQNEAQ. This CDR3 is 19 amino acids long.

V usage is TRBV11-2 and J usage is TRBJ2-2; 7 bases agree with TRBD2. The CDR3 consists of 14 residues. CDR1 SGHAT and CDR2 FQNNGV come from the germline V gene. Germline trimming cut 5 bases from V and 6 bases from J; bases unmatched to any gene: 6. CDR3 DNA sequence: TGTGCCAGCAGCCCTCGGACTAGTTCCGGGGAGCTGTTTTTT. Encoded protein: CASSPRTSSGELFF.

V and J are TRBV19 and TRBJ1-2, with 12 bases lining up with TRBD1. The germline V gene encodes CDR1 LNHDA and CDR2 SQIVND (reference sequence). This CDR3 comprises 19 residues. Trimming at V came to 5 bases and at J to 4 bases, leaving 17 bases not matched to a gene. The CDR3: CASSLGVWDRGRAGYGYTF. In nucleotides, the CDR3 is TGTGCCAGTAGTTTGGGGGTCTGGGACAGGGGGCGAGCTGGCTATGGCTACACCTTC.

Here the CDR3 reads CATSKGLAAYQETQYF. The CDR3 DNA is TGTGCCACCAGCAAAGGACTAGCGGCCTACCAAGAGACCCAGTACTTC. The V call is TRBV15, the J call TRBJ2-5, with 10 bases aligning to TRBD2. Germline values: CDR1 LNHNV, CDR2 YYDKDF (reference sequence). The junction had 5 bases not matched to a gene; V was cut back by 4 bases and J by 0 bases. The CDR3 contains 16 residues.

The rearrangement links TRBV18 to TRBJ2-7, with TRBD2 identical over 7 bases. Germline V CDR1 and CDR2: KGHSH, LQKENI. The CDR3 extends over 13 amino acids. Germline trimming cut 4 bases from V and 2 bases from J; bases unmatched to any gene: 2. CDR3 sequence (DNA): TGTGCCAGCTCACGGGGGGGACCCTACGAGCAGTACTTC. Its translation is CASSRGGPYEQYF.

CDR3 DNA sequence: TGTGCCAGTAGCGCCAGGGGAGACTCACCCCTCCACTTT. Translating it yields CASSARGDSPLHF. The chain combines TRBV19 with TRBJ1-6; weak D call: TRBD1 (6 bases). Germline-derived CDR1 and CDR2 are LNHDA and SQIVND (reference sequence). With 6 bases removed from V and 10 bases from J, the gap between germline ends came to 13 bases. The CDR3 has 13 residues. Using reference TRBV19 and TRBJ1-6 for the parts outside the CDR3, the full variable domain is DGGITQSPKYLFRKEGQNVTLSCEQNLNHDAMYWYRQDPGQGLRLIYYSQIVNDFQKGDIAEGYSVSREKKESFPLTVTSAQKNPTAFYLCASSARGDSPLHFGNGTRLTVT.

The chain carries TRBV10-2 and TRBJ2-3; 13 bases agree with TRBD2. Unmatched junction bases numbered 8, after V lost 5 bases and J lost 0 bases. Germline lookup yields CDR1 WSHSY and CDR2 SAAADI. The CDR3 loop spans 18 amino acids. CDR3 sequence reads: CASSKSRTSGGSTDTQYF. The CDR3 region has the DNA TGCGCCAGCAGTAAGAGCCGGACTAGCGGGGGTAGCACAGATACGCAGTATTTT.

This clone was found a few times. V gene TRBV4-1 combines with J gene TRBJ1-1, with 8 bases identical to TRBD1. CDR1 and CDR2 (germline): MGHRA, YSYEKL. The CDR3 contains 15 residues. V was clipped by 1 base and J by 4 bases; unmatched bases: 5. CDR3 region: CASSQGGQGVTEAFF. In DNA, the CDR3 is TGCGCCAGCAGCCAAGGCGGACAGGGCGTCACTGAAGCTTTCTTT.

The chain combines TRBV4-3 with TRBJ1-1; D call uncertain. The CDR3 spans 15 residues. Deletions cut 4 bases from V and 1 base from J, with 13 bases between. Germline CDR1 reads LGHNA; CDR2 reads YSLEER. CDR3 DNA: TGCGCCAGCAGCCCCGATCGAAGAGCGAACACTGAAGCTTTCTTT. Protein product: CASSPDRRANTEAFF.

This chain connects TRBV10-2 to TRBJ2-1, with 10 bases aligning to TRBD2. Germline V gives CDR1 WSHSY, CDR2 SAAADI. The CDR3 spans 18 residues. The trim removed 7 bases at V and 0 bases at J, leaving 12 bases unmatched. CDR3 sequence reads: CASIEGLAGVFSYNEQFF. The CDR3 DNA is TGCGCCAGCATAGAGGGGCTAGCGGGAGTTTTCTCCTACAATGAGCAGTTCTTC.